These 12 T cell receptor beta chains originate from one sample sequenced in a study of sequential checkpoint blockade in melanoma. The assay was immunoSEQ multiplex PCR, and TCRdb's table has in-frame clones only and misses some. The sample consists of more than 10,000 clones, 76% of them appearing once. Noted treatment: randomized to nivolumab then ipilimumab (arm A) or the reverse (arm B). Sequencing used CD8+ T cells sorted from blood (inferred from file names), obtained from a patient given nivolumab and ipilimumab in sequence. Receptors were obtained from a human patient with melanoma. Some clones in this sample may be carry-over from other donors' samples.

This clone has more than one count but fewer than ten. This chain links TRBV27 with TRBJ1-4, with D maybe TRBD1 (6 bases). V lost 6 bases and J lost 4, with 15 bases in between. Germline loops: CDR1 MNHEY, CDR2 SMNVEV (reference sequence). The CDR3 contains 15 residues. The CDR3 protein is CASRQGISVNEKLFF. The CDR3 region has the DNA TGTGCCAGCAGACAGGGAATCTCTGTTAATGAAAAACTGTTTTTT. The full variable domain, with the rest looked up from reference TRBV27 and TRBJ1-4, is EAQVTQNPRYLITVTGKKLTVTCSQNMNHEYMSWYRQDPGLGLRQIYYSMNVEVTDKGDVPEGYKVSRKEKRNFPLILESPSPNQTSLYFCASRQGISVNEKLFFGSGTQLSVL.

The chain joins TRBV19 to TRBJ2-1; 8 bases map to TRBD2. This CDR3 is 15 amino acids long. V shed 4 bases and J 2 bases; nucleotides not matched to a gene: 4. Per germline, CDR1 LNHDA and CDR2 SQIVND (reference sequence). The CDR3: CASSTSGGTYNEQFF. CDR3 in DNA: TGTGCCAGTAGTACTTCGGGGGGGACCTACAATGAGCAGTTCTTC.

J is TRBJ1-2 and V is TRBV2; TRBD1 matches at 8 bases. The CDR3 totals 15 residues. Per germline, CDR1 SNHLY and CDR2 FYNNEI. V shed 6 bases, J shed 1 base, and the junction held 7 bases outside the gene matches. The CDR3 is CASRARDRINYGYTF. As DNA, the CDR3 is TGTGCCAGCAGAGCTCGGGACAGGATTAACTATGGCTACACCTTC.

The J gene is TRBJ2-3, the V gene TRBV7-9; TRBD2 matches at 13 bases. This CDR3 spans 16 amino acids. The J segment lost 4 bases and the V segment lost 5 bases, leaving 6 bases of the junction unmatched. The germline V gene encodes CDR1 SEHNR and CDR2 FQNEAQ (reference sequence). The CDR3 region is CASSSRTSGGADTQYF. CDR3 sequence (DNA): TGTGCCAGCAGCAGCCGGACTAGCGGGGGTGCAGATACGCAGTATTTT.

The V call is TRBV5-1, the J call TRBJ1-2; a possible D gene is TRBD1 (5 bases). Germline V gene data show CDR1 as SGHRS and CDR2 as YFSETQ. This CDR3 has 14 amino acids. Trimming took off 3 bases at V and 4 bases at J, with 13 bases between the two ends. CDR3 sequence reads: CASSWDFTSYGYTF. DNA of the CDR3: TGCGCCAGCAGCTGGGACTTCACAAGCTATGGCTACACCTTC.

The V gene is TRBV7-8, the J gene TRBJ1-1; TRBD1 agrees at 10 bases. The CDR3 has 14 amino acids. J was trimmed by 6 bases and V by 8 bases; bases with no gene match: 9. Germline V CDR1 and CDR2: SGHVS, FQNEAQ. For the CDR3, the DNA is TGTGCCAGCGGTCAGACAGGGGGCTTTTCTGAAGCTTTCTTT. This codes for CASGQTGGFSEAFF.

The rearrangement joins TRBV7-9 to TRBJ1-5; D not certain. The CDR3 has 15 amino acids. Trimming left V 4 bases short and J 6 bases short, with 16 bases between. CDR1 is SEHNR and CDR2 is FQNEAQ in the germline V gene (reference sequence). This CDR3 reads CASSSTLVGGQPQHF. The DNA of the CDR3 is TGTGCCAGCAGCTCAACTTTGGTGGGAGGTCAGCCCCAGCATTTT.

This CDR3 reads CASSGRTGSYYGYTF. The CDR3 DNA follows: TGTGCCAGCAGTGGAAGGACAGGGTCCTACTATGGCTACACCTTC. The chain recombines TRBV27 with TRBJ1-2; 8 positions match TRBD1. Germline-derived CDR1 and CDR2 are MNHEY and SMNVEV (reference sequence). The length of the CDR3 is 15 residues. V shed 5 bases and J 3 bases; nucleotides not matched to a gene: 8.

This chain links TRBV6-5 with TRBJ1-5, with 7 bases identical to TRBD1. The junction had 8 bases not matched to a gene; V was cut back by 6 bases and J by 6 bases. The CDR3 extends over 14 amino acids. Germline lookup yields CDR1 MNHEY and CDR2 SVGAGI. The CDR3 nucleotides read TGTGCCAGCAGGAGTCGACAGGGCAGTCAGCCCCAGCATTTT. As protein: CASRSRQGSQPQHF.

DNA of the CDR3: TGCGCCAGCAGCCAAGGCGAGGGGGGGTGGGAGACCCAGTACTTC. Translated: CASSQGEGGWETQYF. The chain employs TRBV4-1 and TRBJ2-5, with TRBD2 as a possible D gene (7 bases). The CDR3 totals 15 residues. Trimming pared 1 base from V and 5 bases from J, leaving 14 bases between. Germline CDR1 and CDR2: MGHRA and YSYEKL.

The genes are TRBV6-5 and TRBJ2-2, with 7 bases lining up with TRBD1. Trimming removed 5 bases from V and 2 bases from J; junction bases left unmatched: 5. Germline CDR1 reads MNHEY; CDR2 reads SVGAGI. The CDR3 has 15 amino acids. The CDR3: CASSGRDSNTGELFF. CDR3 DNA sequence: TGTGCCAGCAGTGGACGGGACAGCAACACCGGGGAGCTGTTTTTT.

The chain recombines TRBV13 with TRBJ2-5; D gene unclear. Germline V CDR1 and CDR2: PRHDT, FYEKMQ (reference sequence). Trimming removed 4 bases from V and 2 bases from J, with 8 bases in between. The CDR3 extends over 13 amino acids. The CDR3 is CASSSTLQETQYF. As DNA, the CDR3 is TGTGCCAGCAGCTCCACATTACAAGAGACCCAGTACTTC.